This paragraph reports one TCR beta chain. Its cognate antigen is unknown. Mouse names are used for the genes. The CDR3 is cut off 1 residue early in the read; its end comes from the germline J gene. Using immunoSEQ multiplex PCR, the repertoire was profiled, and TCRdb retains in-frame clones only, with some absent. The data contain approximately 5,500 clones, roughly 50% of them seen just once; the ten biggest clones take up around 10%. CDR3 size: 13 residues. J gave up 5 bases and V 6 bases, and 2 bases lay outside the gene matches. Per germline, CDR1 FNHDT and CDR2 SITEND (reference sequence). Time point indicated: mouse harvest day 7 after allogeneic transplant. Tail vein injection delivered 10^7 T-cell-depleted bone marrow cells and 10^6 splenic CD5+ T cells. These data are taken from a study of tissue T cells after allogeneic stem cell transplantation. Whole-study findings and limits: Blood and spleen captured only part of the tissue TCR repertoire. Sampling depth was limited, and the cohort was small and clinically varied. Few T cell clones were shared across patients, but motif clusters showed tissue-specific shared signatures. Which tissue TCRs were alloreactive or antigen-specific was not determined. Some clones might be persisting host cells.

The sequenced sample was gut tissue. This clonotype was obtained from a female BALB/c mouse given C57BL/6 T cells with graft-versus-host disease after an allogeneic hematopoietic cell transplant. J is TRBJ1-4 and V is TRBV19; 9 bases agree with TRBD1. The CDR3 DNA, read in part, is TGTGCCAGCACCGGACAGGGGAACGAAAGATTATTT. Its protein product is CASTGQGNERLF. The CDR3 in full is CASTGQGNERLFF.